This T cell receptor (beta chain) came from a study of blood T cell repertoires in COVID-19. V was clipped by 1 base and J by 4 bases, with 8 bases between them. Germline loops: CDR1 KGHSH, CDR2 LQKENI. The CDR3 extends over 14 amino acids. Per the original data handling: Amplification of reference gene primers provided the estimated nucleated cell counts. The table came from immunoSEQ multiplex PCR; TCRdb's copy has only in-frame clones and leaves some out. V, J and clone size reflect that table, while D and trimming were determined from the DNA. The data hold more than 120,000 clones, with about nine tenths observed a single time.

The sequenced material came from peripheral blood. V gene TRBV18 combines with J gene TRBJ2-4; a weak D match, TRBD1 (6 bases). This clonotype was sampled from a man in his forties or fifties who had recovered from COVID-19. The CDR3: CASSPQGVKNIQYF. The CDR3, as DNA: TGTGCCAGCTCACCACAGGGGGTAAAAAACATTCAGTACTTC.